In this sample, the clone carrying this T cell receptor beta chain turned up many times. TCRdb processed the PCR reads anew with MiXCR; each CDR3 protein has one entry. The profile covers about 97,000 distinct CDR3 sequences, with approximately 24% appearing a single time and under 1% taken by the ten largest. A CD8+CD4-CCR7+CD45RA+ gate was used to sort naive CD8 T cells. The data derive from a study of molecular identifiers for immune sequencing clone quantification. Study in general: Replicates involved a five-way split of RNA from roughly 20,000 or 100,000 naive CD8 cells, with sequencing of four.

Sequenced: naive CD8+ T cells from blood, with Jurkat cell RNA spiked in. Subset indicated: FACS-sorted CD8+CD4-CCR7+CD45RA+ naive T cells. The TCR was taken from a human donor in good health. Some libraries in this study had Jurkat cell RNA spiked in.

CDR3 nucleotides: TGTGCCAGCAGCTCGGCAGACTTCGGACTAGCGGGCAGGGTGGATACGCAGTATTTT. Translating gives CASSSADFGLAGRVDTQYF. The genes are TRBV7-9 and TRBJ2-3; 11 nucleotides agree with TRBD2. Germline V lookup: CDR1 SEHNR, CDR2 FQNEAQ (reference sequence). This CDR3 region has 19 residues. V dropped 4 bases and J dropped 6; count of bases not matched to a gene: 18.